Below, one TCR beta chain is given with its context. The CDR3 length is 16 residues. Germline V lookup: CDR1 LNHDA, CDR2 SQIVND (reference sequence). Trimming took 7 bases from V and 3 from J, leaving 16 bases between them. The sample is drawn from a study of blood T cell repertoires in COVID-19. Study background: COVID-19 samples, acute and convalescent, were from the United States, Italy and Spain. The analysed material was cDNA or gDNA that came from T cells, B-cell-depleted T cells, or PBMCs.

The Seattle patients, enrolled during active infection, were followed longitudinally. Source study methods: Estimated nucleated cell counts came from reference gene primer amplification. Libraries were prepared by immunoSEQ multiplex PCR; TCRdb keeps only in-frame clonotypes and omits some of them. Clone size and V and J calls were adopted from that table, with D and trimming inferred from the DNA. This table holds 250,000 to 300,000 clones, over 70% found once. The sequence derives from a woman between 65 and 79 years old with COVID-19, enrolled during active disease. This chain uses TRBV19 with TRBJ2-6; a possible D gene is TRBD1 (5 bases). Sequenced material: peripheral blood. CDR3 in amino acids: CASTRLQGFGANVLTF. The CDR3 region has the DNA TGTGCCAGTACCAGACTGCAGGGATTTGGGGCCAACGTCCTGACTTTC.